These 31 T cell receptor beta chains were sequenced from one sample in a study of cytomegalovirus exposure and HLA in healthy donors. The study ran its PCR with 60 Vbeta and 13 Jbeta primers. Some clones are missing from TCRdb's copy, which holds only in-frame ones; the method was immunoSEQ multiplex PCR. Seen here are some 200,000 clones, 79% observed once, and the top ten hold roughly 1.5%. Material: PBMCs. These receptors came from a man aged 50 or older in good health and CMV-seronegative.

To note about this clone: The junction does not match germline at one end; this may be a read error. This rearrangement joins TRBV5-1 to TRBJ2-7; TRBD2 agrees at 14 bases. Germline CDR1 is SGHRS and CDR2 is YFSETQ. This CDR3 contains 15 residues. The CDR3 spells CASSLEGTSGRDKYF. The CDR3 nucleotides read TGTGCCAGCAGCTTGGAGGGGACTAGCGGGAGAGACAAGTACTTC.

This chain connects TRBV5-4 to TRBJ2-3; D possibly corresponds to TRBD1 (6 bases). This CDR3 spans 15 amino acids. CDR1 SGHNT and CDR2 YYREEE come from the germline V gene (reference sequence). V shed 4 bases and J shed 3 bases, with 15 bases lying between them. Here the CDR3 reads CASSIARGETDTQYF. The CDR3 DNA sequence: TGTGCCAGCAGCATCGCCAGGGGCGAAACAGATACGCAGTATTTT.

The chain recombines TRBV5-4 with TRBJ2-7, with 11 nucleotides matching TRBD2. There are 16 residues in the CDR3. Looked up from germline, CDR1 is SGHNT and CDR2 is YYREEE (reference sequence). V lost 4 bases, J lost 1 base, and 7 bases stayed unmatched. DNA of the CDR3: TGTGCCAGCAGCCCCGGACTAGCGGGTTCTTCCTACGAGCAGTACTTC. It codes for CASSPGLAGSSYEQYF.

The chain uses TRBV30 and TRBJ2-7; 9 bases align to TRBD1. The CDR3 spans 14 residues. Per germline, CDR1 GTSNPN and CDR2 SVGIG (reference sequence). The V gene end was trimmed by 5 bases and the J gene end by 3 bases; junction bases not matched to a gene: 8. DNA of the CDR3: TGTGCCTGGGGAACCGGGACAGGGTACTACGAGCAGTACTTC. It specifies CAWGTGTGYYEQYF.

The chain recombines TRBV7-2 with TRBJ2-7; 12 bases line up with TRBD2. V lost 0 bases to trimming and J lost 3 bases; unmatched junction nucleotides: 3. Germline V gene lookup returns CDR1 SGHTA and CDR2 FQGNSA. The CDR3 totals 16 residues. The CDR3 loop reads CASSLATSGSIYEQYF. The CDR3 DNA reads as TGTGCCAGCAGCTTAGCGACTAGCGGGAGTATCTACGAGCAGTACTTC.

The chain couples TRBV2 to TRBJ1-2; D remains ambiguous. Trimming pared 6 bases from V and 6 bases from J, leaving 8 bases between. CDR3 size: 11 residues. The germline gives CDR1 SNHLY, CDR2 FYNNEI. Here the CDR3 reads CASRRLHGYTF. CDR3 nucleotides: TGTGCCAGCAGGCGACTCCATGGCTACACCTTC.

The V gene is TRBV6-6, the J gene TRBJ2-3; 8 nucleotides line up with TRBD2. Germline-derived CDR1 and CDR2 are MNHNY and SVGAGI (reference sequence). The ends lost 3 bases at V and 4 bases at J; junction bases unmatched: 9. This CDR3 contains 16 residues. CDR3 in DNA: TGTGCCAGCAGTTATATCGGGGGGGATACGGCAGATACGCAGTATTTT. It codes for CASSYIGGDTADTQYF.

Regarding this clone: An end of the junction does not agree with germline; a read error may underlie this. The J gene is TRBJ2-3, the V gene TRBV7-7; maybe TRBD1 (6 bases). Germline CDR1 SSHAT, CDR2 FNYEAQ (reference sequence). The CDR3 length is 16 residues. Written as DNA, the CDR3 is TGTGCTAGCAGCCCCCAGGGTGGACAGAGCACAGATACGCAGTATTTT. This encodes CASSPQGGQSTDTQYF.

This chain links TRBV13 with TRBJ2-7; D may be TRBD2 (5 bases). The V and J ends lost 0 bases and 5 bases respectively, with 11 bases between them. This CDR3 contains 14 residues. Germline V CDR1 and CDR2: PRHDT, FYEKMQ (reference sequence). CDR3 sequence reads: CASSLGLAINEQYF. The CDR3 region has the DNA TGTGCCAGCAGCTTAGGGCTAGCTATAAACGAGCAGTACTTC.

This chain connects TRBV5-1 to TRBJ2-7; 7 nucleotides line up with TRBD1. The ends lost 0 bases at V and 2 bases at J; junction bases unmatched: 2. The V gene's germline CDR1 is SGHRS and CDR2 YFSETQ. CDR3 length equals 14 residues. CDR3 coding DNA: TGCGCCAGCAGCTTGGGGGGACAGACCTACGAGCAGTACTTC. Its protein is CASSLGGQTYEQYF.

The chain carries TRBV5-1 and TRBJ2-7, with D tentatively TRBD2 (6 bases). CDR3 length equals 15 residues. Germline lookup yields CDR1 SGHRS and CDR2 YFSETQ. Trimming removed 4 bases from V and 3 bases from J, with 17 bases in between. DNA for the CDR3: TGCGCCAGCAGCGGCGGGGCTAGCGCCCTCTACGAGCAGTACTTC. The encoded protein is CASSGGASALYEQYF.

The V gene is TRBV19, the J gene TRBJ1-5, with D possibly being TRBD1 (6 bases). The CDR3 spans 14 residues. Germline values: CDR1 LNHDA, CDR2 SQIVND (reference sequence). Trimming pared 5 bases from V and 6 bases from J, leaving 14 bases between. CDR3 coding DNA: TGTGCCAGTAGTTACAGGGAGAGGACTCAGCCCCAGCATTTT. Translated: CASSYRERTQPQHF.

This sequence joins TRBV7-2 and TRBJ2-1; 12 bases line up with TRBD2. Germline values: CDR1 SGHTA, CDR2 FQGNSA. V was pared by 3 bases and J by 6 bases, with 6 bases of the junction left unmatched. The CDR3 has 16 residues. The CDR3 nucleotides read TGTGCCAGCAGCTTCTTACTAGCGGGAGGCTCCAATGAGCAGTTCTTC. Protein product: CASSFLLAGGSNEQFF.

The V gene is TRBV5-1, the J gene TRBJ2-3, with D maybe TRBD1 (5 bases). The CDR3 runs 15 residues. V dropped 1 base and J dropped 2 bases, with 11 bases sitting between them. Germline assignment: CDR1 SGHRS and CDR2 YFSETQ. The CDR3 loop is CASSLFTGTTDTQYF. Written as DNA, the CDR3 is TGCGCCAGCAGCTTGTTTACAGGAACCACAGATACGCAGTATTTT.

In this sample, this clone turned up once. The chain couples TRBV30 to TRBJ1-1, with 8 positions matching TRBD1. Germline values: CDR1 GTSNPN, CDR2 SVGIG (reference sequence). The CDR3 spans 13 residues. V lost 2 bases, J lost 6 bases, and 5 bases stayed unmatched. The CDR3 DNA is TGTGCCTGGAGTCCGGACAGGGTAGCTGAAGCTTTCTTT. Amino acids: CAWSPDRVAEAFF. Full variable domain (rest looked up from reference TRBV30 and TRBJ1-1): SQTIHQWPATLVQPVGSPLSLECTVEGTSNPNLYWYRQAAGRGLQLLFYSVGIGQISSEVPQNLSASRPQDRQFILSSKKLLLSDSGFYLCAWSPDRVAEAFFGQGTRLTVV.

This clone was recorded a few times. This chain links TRBV4-1 with TRBJ1-5; no clear D. Germline V gene data show CDR1 as MGHRA and CDR2 as YSYEKL. There are 16 residues in the CDR3. V lost 1 base and J 4 bases, leaving 14 bases between the germline ends. In nucleotides, the CDR3 is TGCGCCAGCAGCCAAGTACCCACGGAGGGAAATCAGCCCCAGCATTTT. It codes for CASSQVPTEGNQPQHF.

The J gene is TRBJ2-1, the V gene TRBV15; 10 bases are a match to TRBD2. The V and J ends lost 0 bases and 8 bases, in that order; junction bases with no gene match: 13. Germline-derived CDR1 and CDR2 are LNHNV and YYDKDF (reference sequence). CDR3 length equals 18 residues. CDR3 in amino acids: CATSRDPFASGSLHEQFF. For the CDR3, the DNA is TGTGCCACCAGCAGAGATCCCTTCGCTAGCGGGAGTCTCCATGAGCAGTTCTTC.

This clone has just a few counts. This chain uses TRBV29-1 with TRBJ2-2; 14 bases align to TRBD2. Trimming cost V 7 bases and J 8 bases; bases outside gene matches: 18. Germline assignment: CDR1 SQVTM and CDR2 ANQGSEA. There are 18 residues in the CDR3. The CDR3 sequence is CSGGGSSTSGRAWGELFF. The CDR3 region has the DNA TGCAGCGGGGGAGGTTCTTCGACTAGCGGGAGGGCATGGGGGGAGCTGTTTTTT.

The chain couples TRBV27 to TRBJ2-3, with 9 positions matching TRBD2. The CDR3 extends over 13 amino acids. Per germline, CDR1 MNHEY and CDR2 SMNVEV (reference sequence). Trimming cost V 7 bases and J 4 bases; bases outside gene matches: 3. The CDR3 region has the DNA TGTGCCAGCACCATAGCGGGAGCAGATACGCAGTATTTT. Translating gives CASTIAGADTQYF.

The rearrangement uses TRBV5-4 and TRBJ2-5, with D maybe TRBD2 (6 bases). V lost 3 bases and J 5 bases, leaving 17 bases between the germline ends. The CDR3 consists of 15 residues. The germline gives CDR1 SGHNT, CDR2 YYREEE (reference sequence). This chain's CDR3 is CASSSGYPGRETQYF. In nucleotides, the CDR3 is TGTGCCAGCAGCTCGGGCTATCCAGGGAGGGAGACCCAGTACTTC.

The DNA of the CDR3 is TGTGCCAGTAGTACCATGATTACGACTAGCGGGTTAAATGAGCAGTTCTTC. It codes for CASSTMITTSGLNEQFF. This chain uses TRBV19 with TRBJ2-1, with 10 nucleotides matching TRBD2. The CDR3 totals 17 residues. V was pared by 4 bases and J by 7 bases, with 13 bases of the junction left unmatched. CDR1 is LNHDA, CDR2 SQIVND, per germline (reference sequence).

V usage is TRBV7-3 and J usage is TRBJ2-1, with a tentative D call TRBD1 (6 bases). This CDR3 is 15 amino acids long. V lost 4 bases and J 3 bases, leaving 13 bases between the germline ends. Germline V gives CDR1 SGHTA, CDR2 FQGTGA. CDR3 residues: CASSSGHQVYNEQFF. DNA of the CDR3: TGTGCCAGCAGCTCGGGACACCAAGTCTACAATGAGCAGTTCTTC.

The rearrangement uses TRBV19 and TRBJ1-2; no definite D call. This CDR3 is 12 amino acids long. Germline V lookup: CDR1 LNHDA, CDR2 SQIVND (reference sequence). V was cut by 3 bases and J by 7 bases, with 9 bases left in between. The CDR3 reads CASSMVTRGYTF. DNA of the CDR3: TGTGCCAGTAGTATGGTAACGCGTGGCTACACCTTC.

The genes are TRBV18 and TRBJ2-5; D possibly corresponds to TRBD1 (6 bases). In germline, CDR1 is KGHSH, CDR2 LQKENI. CDR3 length equals 13 residues. Trimming shortened V by 3 bases and J by 5 bases, and 10 bases separated the two germline ends. CDR3 amino acids: CASSPQGLETQYF. The CDR3 DNA follows: TGTGCCAGCTCACCGCAGGGGTTGGAGACCCAGTACTTC.

This chain joins TRBV5-6 and TRBJ2-2; a weak D match, TRBD1 (6 bases). CDR3 length equals 16 residues. The V gene's germline CDR1 is SGHDT and CDR2 YYEEEE. The germline V and J ends were trimmed by 1 base and 7 bases, with 17 bases remaining between them. This CDR3 is CASSLQFEGGNGELFF. Here the CDR3 DNA reads TGTGCCAGCAGCTTGCAGTTTGAAGGGGGAAACGGGGAGCTGTTTTTT.

The V gene is TRBV5-1, the J gene TRBJ2-2; 11 nucleotides match TRBD2. The germline V gene encodes CDR1 SGHRS and CDR2 YFSETQ. The CDR3 extends over 15 amino acids. V shed 2 bases, J shed 5 bases, and the junction held 2 bases outside the gene matches. CDR3: CASSLGTSGTGELFF. Written as DNA, the CDR3 is TGCGCCAGCAGCTTAGGGACTAGCGGAACCGGGGAGCTGTTTTTT.

This chain links TRBV4-1 with TRBJ1-2, with D unclear. V lost 0 bases and J 0 bases, leaving 17 bases between the germline ends. The CDR3 length is 18 residues. The germline CDR1 and CDR2 sequences are MGHRA and YSYEKL. The CDR3 spells CASSQDFPPRAANYGYTF. The CDR3 nucleotides read TGCGCCAGCAGCCAAGATTTTCCCCCGCGCGCCGCTAACTATGGCTACACCTTC.

The chain couples TRBV21-1 to TRBJ2-1; TRBD1, the table's D call, lacks a check against the DNA. TRBV21-1 is shown as a pseudogene. CDR3 length equals 16 residues. CDR3 in amino acids: CASSKEVLGWINEQFF. The CDR3, as DNA: TGTGCCAGCAGCAAAGAGGTATTGGGCTGGATCAATGAGCAGTTCTTC.

This clone showed up just once. The V and J genes are TRBV6-1 and TRBJ2-5, with D maybe TRBD1 (6 bases). The assigned J gene may be wrong: the sequence end matches TRBJ2-7 better. CDR1 is MNHNS, CDR2 SASEGT, per germline. This CDR3 spans 14 amino acids. CDR3 loop: CASRDSTGYHEQYF. The CDR3 bases are TGTGCCAGCAGGGATTCTACAGGGTACCACGAGCAGTACTTC.

This clone occurred once. The chain couples TRBV5-6 to TRBJ2-1, with D uncertain. V was cut by 1 base and J by 4 bases, with 6 bases left in between. The CDR3 consists of 13 residues. The V gene's germline CDR1 is SGHDT and CDR2 YYEEEE. The CDR3 DNA reads as TGTGCCAGCAGCTTGAACCTATACAATGAGCAGTTCTTC. Translating it yields CASSLNLYNEQFF.

In its sample, this clone was seen a few times. The chain links TRBV7-2 to TRBJ1-1, with D possibly being TRBD1 (6 bases). This CDR3 spans 14 amino acids. V lost 4 bases and J 0 bases, leaving 9 bases between the germline ends. Germline V gene data show CDR1 as SGHTA and CDR2 as FQGNSA. CDR3 coding DNA: TGTGCCAGCAGCTCACAGGGTGTGAACACTGAAGCTTTCTTT. Translation: CASSSQGVNTEAFF.